This T cell receptor (beta chain) was recovered during a study of shared clonotypes between healthy human individuals. All the donors were Caucasian adults who lived in Nashville, Tennessee. Data came from immunoSEQ multiplex PCR; TCRdb stores just in-frame clones and leaves some out. The sample yields 400,000 to 600,000 clones, roughly 83% seen once. Sequencing input: PBMCs. The origin of this receptor is a woman between 40 and 55 years old in good health. Some clones in this sample may be carry-over from other donors' samples.

The DNA for the CDR3 is TGTGCCAGTAGCGGACAGGGGATGGGGGATTACGAGCAGTACTTC. Its protein is CASSGQGMGDYEQYF. The chain combines TRBV19 with TRBJ2-7; TRBD1 matches 9 bases. The V gene's germline CDR1 is LNHDA and CDR2 SQIVND (reference sequence). The CDR3 runs 15 residues. V lost 6 bases, J lost 4 bases, and 10 bases stayed unmatched.